The sequence of this T cell receptor beta chain was determined in a study of cytomegalovirus exposure and HLA in healthy donors. Points from the study as a whole: Many donors shared some public TCRs, even though most TCR sequences were rare.

The PCR contained 60 Vbeta and 13 Jbeta primers. TCRdb's copy holds only in-frame clones and misses some; the assay was immunoSEQ multiplex PCR. This sample has around 120,000 clones, with around 80% found just once. The CDR3 has 18 amino acids. CDR1 and CDR2 from the germline V gene are SGDLS and YYNGEE. The V and J ends lost 4 bases and 2 bases, in that order; junction bases with no gene match: 11. As to this clone: What it binds is unknown.

Unrecorded immune exposure was likely among donors, who were nominally healthy when sampled. The TCR originated in a woman aged 40 to 55 in good health and CMV-seropositive. The chain employs TRBV9 and TRBJ2-2, with TRBD2 matching over 10 bases. Input material: PBMCs. CDR3 residues: CASSLRPSSGGNTGELFF. DNA for the CDR3: TGTGCCAGCAGCTTGCGGCCCTCTAGCGGGGGTAACACCGGGGAGCTGTTTTTT.